This entry concerns a single T cell receptor beta chain. This sample stems from a study of T-cell reconstitution after alpha-beta-depleted transplantation in children. Unique molecular identifiers featured in how the TCRbeta library was prepared. TCRdb reprocessed the PCR reads via MiXCR and lists one record per CDR3 protein. The sample consists of 350,000 to 500,000 distinct CDR3 sequences, about 45% of them appearing once. The source was PBMCs, collected before TCRalphabeta/CD19-depleted stem cell transplant. The sequence was obtained from a girl aged 2 to 10 with aplastic anemia, due to receive a stem cell transplant.

The CDR3 reads CASRATGLNTEAFF. The CDR3 nucleotides read TGTGCCAGCAGAGCGACAGGCCTGAACACTGAAGCTTTCTTT. V and J are TRBV28 and TRBJ1-1; a possible D gene is TRBD1 (6 bases). The CDR3 runs 14 residues. Between the trimmed V and J ends, which lost 6 bases and 0 bases, there was a span of 11 bases. The germline CDR1 and CDR2 sequences are MDHEN and SYDVKM.